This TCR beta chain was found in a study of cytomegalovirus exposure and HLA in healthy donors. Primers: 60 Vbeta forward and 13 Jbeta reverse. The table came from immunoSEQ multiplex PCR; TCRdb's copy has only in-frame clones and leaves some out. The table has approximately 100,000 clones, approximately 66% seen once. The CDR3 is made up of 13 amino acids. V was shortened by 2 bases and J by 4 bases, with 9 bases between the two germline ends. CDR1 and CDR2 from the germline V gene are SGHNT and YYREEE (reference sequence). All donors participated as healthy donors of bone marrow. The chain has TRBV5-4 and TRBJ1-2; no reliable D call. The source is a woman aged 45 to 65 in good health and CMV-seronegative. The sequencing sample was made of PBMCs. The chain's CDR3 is CASSLAGIYGYTF. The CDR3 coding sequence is TGTGCCAGCAGCTTAGCGGGGATCTATGGCTACACCTTC.